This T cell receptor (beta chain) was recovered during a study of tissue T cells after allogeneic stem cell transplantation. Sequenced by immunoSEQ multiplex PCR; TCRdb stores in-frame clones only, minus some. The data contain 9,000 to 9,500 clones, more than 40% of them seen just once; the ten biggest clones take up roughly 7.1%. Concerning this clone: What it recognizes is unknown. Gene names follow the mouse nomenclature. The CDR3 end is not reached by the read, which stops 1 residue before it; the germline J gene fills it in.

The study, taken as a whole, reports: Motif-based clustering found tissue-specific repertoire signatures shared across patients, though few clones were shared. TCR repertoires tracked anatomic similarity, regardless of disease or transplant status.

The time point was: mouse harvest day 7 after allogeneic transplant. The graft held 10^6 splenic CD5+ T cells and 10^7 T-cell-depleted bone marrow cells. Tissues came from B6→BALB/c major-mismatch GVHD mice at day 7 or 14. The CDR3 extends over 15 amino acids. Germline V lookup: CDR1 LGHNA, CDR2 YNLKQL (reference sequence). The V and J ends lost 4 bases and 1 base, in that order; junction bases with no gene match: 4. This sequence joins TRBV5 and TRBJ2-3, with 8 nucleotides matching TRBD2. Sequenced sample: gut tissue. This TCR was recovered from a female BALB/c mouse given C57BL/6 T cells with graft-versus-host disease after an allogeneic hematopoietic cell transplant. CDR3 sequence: CASSPMGGGAETLYF. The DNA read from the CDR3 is TGTGCCAGCAGCCCGATGGGGGGGGGTGCAGAAACGCTGTAT.